This T cell receptor beta chain was observed in a study of blood T cell repertoires in COVID-19. Overall study context: Samples taken during acute and convalescent COVID-19 were collected in the United States, Italy and Spain. Sources were T cells, B-cell-depleted T cells, or PBMCs; the material itself was cDNA or gDNA.

Per the germline V gene, CDR1 is KGHDR and CDR2 is SFDVKD. With 2 bases clipped from V and 1 base from J, the junction kept 1 base outside the gene matches. CDR3 length: 16 amino acids. How the authors handled the data: Researchers report that nucleated cell counts were estimated from reference gene primer amplification. This table comes from immunoSEQ multiplex PCR, and its TCRdb copy is limited to in-frame clones, with some not included. The V and J calls and clone size come from that table; D and trimming were worked out from the DNA. The table has around 60,000 clones, more than 90% seen once. The rearrangement joins TRBV24-1 to TRBJ2-2; 9 bases match TRBD1. The sample taken for sequencing was peripheral blood. The source is a man in his 60s with acute or convalescent COVID-19. CDR3 nucleotide sequence: TGTGCCACCAGTGATTGGACAGGGGTGAACACCGGGGAGCTGTTTTTT. Its translation is CATSDWTGVNTGELFF.